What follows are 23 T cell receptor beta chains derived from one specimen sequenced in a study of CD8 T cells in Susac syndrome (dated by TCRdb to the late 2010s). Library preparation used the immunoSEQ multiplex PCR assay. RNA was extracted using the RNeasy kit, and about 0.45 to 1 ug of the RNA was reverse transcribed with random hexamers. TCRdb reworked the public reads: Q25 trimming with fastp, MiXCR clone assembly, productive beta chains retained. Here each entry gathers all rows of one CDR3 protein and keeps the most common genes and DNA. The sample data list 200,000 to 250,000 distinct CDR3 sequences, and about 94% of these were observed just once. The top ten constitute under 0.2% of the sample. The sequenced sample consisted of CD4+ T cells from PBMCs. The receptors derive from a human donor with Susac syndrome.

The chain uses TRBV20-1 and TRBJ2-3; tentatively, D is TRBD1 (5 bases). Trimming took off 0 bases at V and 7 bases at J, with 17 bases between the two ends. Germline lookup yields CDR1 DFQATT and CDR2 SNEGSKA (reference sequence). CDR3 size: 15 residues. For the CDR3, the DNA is TGCAGTGCTAGAGACGTACACGAGGACACGAATACGCAGTATTTT. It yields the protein CSARDVHEDTNTQYF.

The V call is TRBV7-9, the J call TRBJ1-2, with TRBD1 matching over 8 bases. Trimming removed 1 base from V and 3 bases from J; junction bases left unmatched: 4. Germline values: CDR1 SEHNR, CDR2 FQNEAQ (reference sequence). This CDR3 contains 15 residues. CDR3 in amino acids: CASSLGQGAYYGYTF. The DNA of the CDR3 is TGTGCCAGCAGCTTAGGCCAGGGGGCGTACTATGGCTACACCTTC.

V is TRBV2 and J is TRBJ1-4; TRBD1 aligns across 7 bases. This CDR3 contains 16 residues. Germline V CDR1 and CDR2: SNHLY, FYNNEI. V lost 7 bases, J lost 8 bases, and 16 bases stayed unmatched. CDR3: CASILGRYQGDEKLFF. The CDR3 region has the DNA TGTGCCAGCATCCTAGGTCGTTACCAGGGGGACGAAAAACTGTTTTTT. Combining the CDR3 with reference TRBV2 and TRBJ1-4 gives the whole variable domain EPEVTQTPSHQVTQMGQEVILRCVPISNHLYFYWYRQILGQKVEFLVSFYNNEISEKSEIFDDQFSVERPDGSNFTLKIRSTKLEDSAMYFCASILGRYQGDEKLFFGSGTQLSVL.

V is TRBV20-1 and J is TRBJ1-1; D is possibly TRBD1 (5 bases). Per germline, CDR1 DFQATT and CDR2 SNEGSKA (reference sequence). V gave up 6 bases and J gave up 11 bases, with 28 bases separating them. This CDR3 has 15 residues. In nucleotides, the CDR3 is TGCAGTGCCCTCGCCCTAGGGCAGGGTACTCTTCGGGCTTTCTTT. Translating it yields CSALALGQGTLRAFF.

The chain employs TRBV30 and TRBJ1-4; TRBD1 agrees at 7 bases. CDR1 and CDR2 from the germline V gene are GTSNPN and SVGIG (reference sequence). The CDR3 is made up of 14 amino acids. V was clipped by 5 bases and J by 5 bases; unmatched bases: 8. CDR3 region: CAWGPGQPNEKLFF. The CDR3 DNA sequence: TGTGCCTGGGGGCCGGGACAGCCAAATGAAAAACTGTTTTTT.

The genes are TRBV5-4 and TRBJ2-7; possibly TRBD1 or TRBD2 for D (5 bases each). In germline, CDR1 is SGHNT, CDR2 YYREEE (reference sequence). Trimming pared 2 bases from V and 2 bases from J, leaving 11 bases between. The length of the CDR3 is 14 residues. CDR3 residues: CASSLGTRTYEQYF. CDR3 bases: TGTGCCAGCAGCTTAGGGACCAGAACCTACGAGCAGTACTTC. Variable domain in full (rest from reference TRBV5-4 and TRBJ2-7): ETGVTQSPTHLIKTRGQQVTLRCSSQSGHNTVSWYQQALGQGPQFIFQYYREEENGRGNFPPRFSGLQFPNYSSELNVNALELDDSALYLCASSLGTRTYEQYFGPGTRLTVT.

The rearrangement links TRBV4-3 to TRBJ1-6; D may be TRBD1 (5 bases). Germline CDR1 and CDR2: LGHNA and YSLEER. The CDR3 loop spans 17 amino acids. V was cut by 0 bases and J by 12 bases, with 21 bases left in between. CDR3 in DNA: TGCGCCAGCAGCCAAGATTTGACGAGGGACGGCCCTGAACCCCTCCACTTT. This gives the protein CASSQDLTRDGPEPLHF.

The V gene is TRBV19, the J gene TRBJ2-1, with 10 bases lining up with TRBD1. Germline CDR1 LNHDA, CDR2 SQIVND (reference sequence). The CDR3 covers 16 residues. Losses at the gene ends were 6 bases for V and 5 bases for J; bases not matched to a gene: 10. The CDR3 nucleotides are TGTGCCAGTAGAAGCTCGGGACAGGGGATCCACAATGAGCAGTTCTTC. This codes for CASRSSGQGIHNEQFF. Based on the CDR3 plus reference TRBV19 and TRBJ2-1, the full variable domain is DGGITQSPKYLFRKEGQNVTLSCEQNLNHDAMYWYRQDPGQGLRLIYYSQIVNDFQKGDIAEGYSVSREKKESFPLTVTSAQKNPTAFYLCASRSSGQGIHNEQFFGPGTRLTVL.

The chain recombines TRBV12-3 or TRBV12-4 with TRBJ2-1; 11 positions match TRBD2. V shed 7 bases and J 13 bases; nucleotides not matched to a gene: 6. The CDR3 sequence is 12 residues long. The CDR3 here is CASTRSGGVQFF. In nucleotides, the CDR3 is TGTGCCAGCACTCGTAGCGGGGGGGTACAGTTCTTC.

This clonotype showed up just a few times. Here the CDR3 reads CASSYEGRNWQFF. In DNA, the CDR3 is TGTGCCAGCAGTTACGAAGGGCGGAATTGGCAGTTCTTC. The chain links TRBV6-2 or TRBV6-3 to TRBJ2-1; D gene uncertain. Germline V gene lookup returns CDR1 MNHEY and CDR2 SVGEGT. The ends were cut back, 2 bases at V and 12 bases at J, with 14 bases in the middle. The CDR3 loop spans 13 amino acids.

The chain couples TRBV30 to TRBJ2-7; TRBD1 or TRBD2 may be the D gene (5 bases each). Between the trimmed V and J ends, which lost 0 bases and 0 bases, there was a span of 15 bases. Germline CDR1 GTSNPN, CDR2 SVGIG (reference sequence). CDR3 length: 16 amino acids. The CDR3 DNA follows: TGTGCCTGGAGTGTACGGGGCCGACTCACCTCCTACGAGCAGTACTTC. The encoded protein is CAWSVRGRLTSYEQYF.

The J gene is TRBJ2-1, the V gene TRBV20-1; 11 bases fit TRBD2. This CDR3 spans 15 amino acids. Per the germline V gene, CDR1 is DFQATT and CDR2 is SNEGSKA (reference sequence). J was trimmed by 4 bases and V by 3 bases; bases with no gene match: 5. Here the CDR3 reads CSARATSGGYNEQFF. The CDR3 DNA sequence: TGCAGTGCTAGGGCCACTAGCGGGGGTTACAATGAGCAGTTCTTC.

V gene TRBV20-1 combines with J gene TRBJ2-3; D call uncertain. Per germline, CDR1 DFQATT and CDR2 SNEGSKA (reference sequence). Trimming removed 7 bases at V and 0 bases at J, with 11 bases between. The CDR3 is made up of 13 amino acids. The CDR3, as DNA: TGCAGTGTTTCGCAACCTAGCACAGATACGCAGTATTTT. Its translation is CSVSQPSTDTQYF.

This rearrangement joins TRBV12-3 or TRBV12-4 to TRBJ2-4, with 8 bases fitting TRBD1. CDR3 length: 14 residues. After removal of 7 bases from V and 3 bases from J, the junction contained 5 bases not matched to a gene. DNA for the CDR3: TGTGCCAGCACTGGACAGGGTAGCAAAAACATTCAGTACTTC. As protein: CASTGQGSKNIQYF.

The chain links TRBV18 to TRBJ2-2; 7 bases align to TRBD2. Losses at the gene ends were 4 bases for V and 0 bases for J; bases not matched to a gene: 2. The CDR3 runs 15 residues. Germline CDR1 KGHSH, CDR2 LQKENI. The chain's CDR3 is CASSLAGANTGELFF. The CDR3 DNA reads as TGTGCCAGCTCACTGGCGGGGGCGAACACCGGGGAGCTGTTTTTT.

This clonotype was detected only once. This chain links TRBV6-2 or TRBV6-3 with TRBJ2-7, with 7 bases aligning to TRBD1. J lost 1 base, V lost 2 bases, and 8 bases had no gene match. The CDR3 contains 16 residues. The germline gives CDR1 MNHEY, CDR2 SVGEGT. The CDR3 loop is CASSYASGTASYEQYF. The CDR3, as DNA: TGTGCCAGCAGTTACGCATCCGGGACAGCTTCCTACGAGCAGTACTTC.

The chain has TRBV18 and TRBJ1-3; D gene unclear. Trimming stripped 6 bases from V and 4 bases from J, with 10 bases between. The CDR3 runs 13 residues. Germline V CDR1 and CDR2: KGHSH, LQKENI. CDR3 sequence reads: CASSRGAGNTIYF. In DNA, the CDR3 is TGTGCCAGCTCCCGCGGAGCGGGAAACACCATATATTTT.

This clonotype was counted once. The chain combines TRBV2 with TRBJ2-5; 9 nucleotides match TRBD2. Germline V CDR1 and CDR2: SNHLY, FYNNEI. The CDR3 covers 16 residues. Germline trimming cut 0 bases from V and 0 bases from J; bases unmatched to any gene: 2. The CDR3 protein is CASSEAAGGHQETQYF. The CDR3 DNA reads TGTGCCAGCAGTGAAGCAGCGGGGGGTCACCAAGAGACCCAGTACTTC.

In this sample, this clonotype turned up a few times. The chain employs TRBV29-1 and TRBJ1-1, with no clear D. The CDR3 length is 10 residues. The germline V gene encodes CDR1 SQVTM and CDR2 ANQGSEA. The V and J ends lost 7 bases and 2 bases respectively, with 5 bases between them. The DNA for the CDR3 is TGCAGCGCCGAAAACACTGAAGCTTTCTTT. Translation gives CSAENTEAFF.

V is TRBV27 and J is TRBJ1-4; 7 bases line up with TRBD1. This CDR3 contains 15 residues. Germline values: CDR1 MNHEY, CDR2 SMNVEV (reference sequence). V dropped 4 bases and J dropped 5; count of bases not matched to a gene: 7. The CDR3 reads CASSSSGTENEKLFF. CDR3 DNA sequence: TGTGCCAGCAGTTCGTCCGGGACAGAAAATGAAAAACTGTTTTTT.

As DNA, the CDR3 is TGTGCCAGCGGGGATGACGGCCCTGAAGCTTTCTTT. Translated, it gives CASGDDGPEAFF. The chain couples TRBV3-1 to TRBJ1-1; D is uncertain. Germline lookup yields CDR1 LGHDT and CDR2 YNNKEL (reference sequence). Trimming left V 8 bases short and J 6 bases short, with 13 bases between. CDR3 length: 12 residues.

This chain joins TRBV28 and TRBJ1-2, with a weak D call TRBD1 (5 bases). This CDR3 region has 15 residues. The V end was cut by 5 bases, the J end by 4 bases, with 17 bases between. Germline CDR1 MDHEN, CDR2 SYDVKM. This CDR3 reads CASSAPSGWSYGYTF. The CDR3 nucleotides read TGTGCCAGCAGTGCCCCCTCAGGGTGGTCCTATGGCTACACCTTC.

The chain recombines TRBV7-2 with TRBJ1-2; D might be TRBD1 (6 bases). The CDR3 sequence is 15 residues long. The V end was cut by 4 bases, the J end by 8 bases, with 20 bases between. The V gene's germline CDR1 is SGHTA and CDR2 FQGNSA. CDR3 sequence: CASSSATGSSGGYTF. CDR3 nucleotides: TGTGCCAGCAGCTCAGCGACAGGATCCTCTGGGGGCTACACCTTC.